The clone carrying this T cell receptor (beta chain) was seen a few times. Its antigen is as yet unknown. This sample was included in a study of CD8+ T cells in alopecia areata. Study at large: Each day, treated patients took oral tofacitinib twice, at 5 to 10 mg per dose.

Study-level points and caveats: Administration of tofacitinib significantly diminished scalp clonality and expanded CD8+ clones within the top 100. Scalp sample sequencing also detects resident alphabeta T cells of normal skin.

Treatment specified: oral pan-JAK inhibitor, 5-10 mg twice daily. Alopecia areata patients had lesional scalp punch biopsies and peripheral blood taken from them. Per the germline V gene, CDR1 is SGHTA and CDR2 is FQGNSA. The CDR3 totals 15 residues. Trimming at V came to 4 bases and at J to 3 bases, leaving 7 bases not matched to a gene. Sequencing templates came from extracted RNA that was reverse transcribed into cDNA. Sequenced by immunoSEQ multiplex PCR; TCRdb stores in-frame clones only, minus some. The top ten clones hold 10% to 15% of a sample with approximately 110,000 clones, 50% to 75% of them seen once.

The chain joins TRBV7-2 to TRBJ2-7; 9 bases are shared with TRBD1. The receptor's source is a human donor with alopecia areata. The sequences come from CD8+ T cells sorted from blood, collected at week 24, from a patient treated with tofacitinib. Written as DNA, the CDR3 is TGTGCCAGCAGCTCCGGACAGGGGAATTTCTACGAGCAGTACTTC. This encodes CASSSGQGNFYEQYF. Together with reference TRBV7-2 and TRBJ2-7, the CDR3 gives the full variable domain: GAGVSQSPSNKVTEKGKDVELRCDPISGHTALYWYRQSLGQGLEFLIYFQGNSAPDKSGLPSDRFSAERTGGSVSTLTIQRTQQEDSAVYLCASSSGQGNFYEQYFGPGTRLTVT.